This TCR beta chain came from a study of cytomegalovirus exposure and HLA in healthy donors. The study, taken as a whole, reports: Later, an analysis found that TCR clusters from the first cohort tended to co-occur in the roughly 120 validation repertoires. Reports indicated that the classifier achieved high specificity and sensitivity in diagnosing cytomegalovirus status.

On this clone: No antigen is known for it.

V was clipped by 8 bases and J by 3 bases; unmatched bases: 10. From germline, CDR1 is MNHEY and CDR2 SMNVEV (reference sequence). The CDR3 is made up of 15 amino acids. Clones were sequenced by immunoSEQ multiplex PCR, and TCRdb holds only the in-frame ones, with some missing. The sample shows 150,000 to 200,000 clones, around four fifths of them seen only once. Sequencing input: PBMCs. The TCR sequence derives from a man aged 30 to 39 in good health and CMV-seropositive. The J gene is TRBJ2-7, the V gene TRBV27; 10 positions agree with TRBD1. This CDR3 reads CASAMRQGANYEQYF. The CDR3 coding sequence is TGTGCCAGCGCGATGAGACAGGGGGCGAACTACGAGCAGTACTTC.